Included here is one TCR beta chain sequence, with context. This record belongs to a study of blood T cell repertoires in COVID-19. Whole-study context: COVID-19 samples, acute and convalescent, were from the United States, Italy and Spain. Sources were T cells, B-cell-depleted T cells, or PBMCs; the material itself was cDNA or gDNA.

Per the original methods: From reference gene primer amplification, estimates of nucleated cell counts were derived. TCRdb keeps only in-frame clones here, not all; method: immunoSEQ multiplex PCR. Clonal size and the V and J genes are those of that table, whereas D and trimming came from the DNA. This table holds about 290,000 clones, approximately 86% found once. The CDR3 extends over 14 amino acids. The V segment lost 8 bases and the J segment 6 bases; nucleotides outside the gene matches: 6. Germline lookup yields CDR1 SNHLY and CDR2 FYNNEI. The source of this sequence is a woman in her forties or fifties with active or convalescent COVID-19. Sequencing input: peripheral blood. This rearrangement joins TRBV2 to TRBJ1-5, with TRBD1 matching 11 bases. CDR3 nucleotide sequence: TGTGCCAGCGTTGGACAGGGGGCTCGTCAGCCCCAGCATTTT. Encoded protein: CASVGQGARQPQHF.